This paragraph covers one T cell receptor beta chain sequence. The antigen remains unidentified. The data derive from a study of T cells in Graves' hyperthyroidism and ophthalmopathy. Study context: Peripheral blood was secured at the point of initial diagnosis, before any treatment. Study-wide points: The blood repertoire included most of the expanded thyroid clonotypes above 0.001.

The trim removed 6 bases at V and 6 bases at J, leaving 13 bases unmatched. From germline, CDR1 is MGHDK and CDR2 SYGVNS. This CDR3 contains 16 residues. The TCR beta CDR3 regions underwent amplification using RNA transcripts as the source. The HTBI primer set drove a first-round RT-PCR of the TCR CDR3. In TCRdb, the multiplex PCR reads were re-called with MiXCR into one record per CDR3 protein. In the table there are around 700,000 distinct CDR3 sequences, 35% of which are singletons. This sequence joins TRBV25-1 and TRBJ1-3; 8 bases align to TRBD1. The sequence derives from a woman aged 35 to 49 with Graves' hyperthyroidism. The sample comprised blood. The CDR3 DNA sequence: TGTGCCAGCAGCCTGGATTCTGGACAGGGAGCAAACACCATATATTTT. The encoded protein is CASSLDSGQGANTIYF.